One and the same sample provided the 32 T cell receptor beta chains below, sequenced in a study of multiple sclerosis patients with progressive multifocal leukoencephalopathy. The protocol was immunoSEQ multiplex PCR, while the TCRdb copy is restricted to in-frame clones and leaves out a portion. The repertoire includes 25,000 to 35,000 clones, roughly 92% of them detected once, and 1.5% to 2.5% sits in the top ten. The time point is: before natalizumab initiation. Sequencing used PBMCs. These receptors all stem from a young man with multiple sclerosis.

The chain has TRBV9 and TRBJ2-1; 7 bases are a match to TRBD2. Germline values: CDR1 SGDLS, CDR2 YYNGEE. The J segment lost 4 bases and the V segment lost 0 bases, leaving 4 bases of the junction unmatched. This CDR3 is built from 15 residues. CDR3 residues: CASSVDPSGYNEQFF. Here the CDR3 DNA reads TGTGCCAGCAGCGTAGACCCTAGCGGATACAATGAGCAGTTCTTC.

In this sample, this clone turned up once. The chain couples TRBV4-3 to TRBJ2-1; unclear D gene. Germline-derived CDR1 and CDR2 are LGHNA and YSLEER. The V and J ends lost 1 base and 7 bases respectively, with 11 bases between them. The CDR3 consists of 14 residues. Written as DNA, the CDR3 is TGCGCCAGCAGCCAAGTTGTTAACTGGAATGAGCAGTTCTTC. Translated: CASSQVVNWNEQFF.

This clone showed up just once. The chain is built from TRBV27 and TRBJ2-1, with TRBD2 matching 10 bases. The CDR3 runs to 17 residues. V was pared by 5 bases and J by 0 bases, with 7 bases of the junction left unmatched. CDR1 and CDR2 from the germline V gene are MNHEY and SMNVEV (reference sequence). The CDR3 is CASSQGTSVSSYNEQFF. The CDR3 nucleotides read TGTGCCAGCAGTCAAGGGACTAGCGTTAGCTCCTACAATGAGCAGTTCTTC.

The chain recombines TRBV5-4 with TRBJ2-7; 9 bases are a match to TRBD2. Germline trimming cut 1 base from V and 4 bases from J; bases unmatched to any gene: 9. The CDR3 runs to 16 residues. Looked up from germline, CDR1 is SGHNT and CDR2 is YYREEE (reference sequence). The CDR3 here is CASSLKSSGRVYEQYV. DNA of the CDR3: TGTGCCAGCAGCTTGAAGAGTAGCGGGAGAGTATACGAGCAGTACGTC.

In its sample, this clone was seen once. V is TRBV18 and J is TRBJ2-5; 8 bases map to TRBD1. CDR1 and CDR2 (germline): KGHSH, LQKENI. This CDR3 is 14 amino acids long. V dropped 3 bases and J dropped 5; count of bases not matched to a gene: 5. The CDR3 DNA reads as TGTGCCAGCTCACCGGGGACAGGTTGGGAGACCCAGTACTTC. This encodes CASSPGTGWETQYF.

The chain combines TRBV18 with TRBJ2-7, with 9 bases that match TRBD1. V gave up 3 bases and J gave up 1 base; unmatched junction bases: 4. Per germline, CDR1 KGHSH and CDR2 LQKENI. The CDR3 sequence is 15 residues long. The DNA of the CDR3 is TGTGCCAGCTCACCCTCGACAGGGGGTTCCTACGAGCAGTACTTC. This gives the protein CASSPSTGGSYEQYF.

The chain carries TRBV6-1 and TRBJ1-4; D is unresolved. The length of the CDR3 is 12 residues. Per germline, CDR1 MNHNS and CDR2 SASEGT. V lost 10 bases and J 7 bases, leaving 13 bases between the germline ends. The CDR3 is CAIYSWGEKLFF. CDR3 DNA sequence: TGTGCCATATACTCCTGGGGTGAAAAACTGTTTTTT.

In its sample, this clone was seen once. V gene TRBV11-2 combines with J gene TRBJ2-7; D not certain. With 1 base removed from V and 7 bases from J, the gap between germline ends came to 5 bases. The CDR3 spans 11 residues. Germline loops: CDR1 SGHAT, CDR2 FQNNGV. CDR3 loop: CASSLAVEQYF. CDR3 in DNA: TGTGCCAGCAGCTTAGCCGTGGAGCAGTACTTC.

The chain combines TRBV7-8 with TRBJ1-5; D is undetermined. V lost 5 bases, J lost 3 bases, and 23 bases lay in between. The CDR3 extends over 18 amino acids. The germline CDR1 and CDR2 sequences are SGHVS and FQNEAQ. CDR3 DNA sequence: TGTGCCAGCAGCCCCAGACGGCTTGGCGGAGGTTACAATCAGCCCCAGCATTTT. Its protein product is CASSPRRLGGGYNQPQHF.

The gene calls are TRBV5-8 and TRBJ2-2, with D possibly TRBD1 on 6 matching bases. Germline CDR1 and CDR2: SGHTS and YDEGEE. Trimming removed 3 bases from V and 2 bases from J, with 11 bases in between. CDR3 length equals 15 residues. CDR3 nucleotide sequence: TGTGCCAGCAGCTCGTCCGGGACAAACACCGGGGAGCTGTTTTTT. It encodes CASSSSGTNTGELFF.

CDR3 bases: TGTGCCAGCAGCTTAACCGGGATCTCCTATAATTCACCCCTCCACTTT. Protein sequence: CASSLTGISYNSPLHF. The chain joins TRBV5-6 to TRBJ1-6; no clear D gene. The germline V and J ends were trimmed by 2 bases and 0 bases, with 9 bases remaining between them. This CDR3 is 16 amino acids long. Germline V CDR1 and CDR2: SGHDT, YYEEEE. The full variable domain, rest sourced from reference TRBV5-6 and TRBJ1-6, is DAGVTQSPTHLIKTRGQQVTLRCSPKSGHDTVSWYQQALGQGPQFIFQYYEEEERQRGNFPDRFSGHQFPNYSSELNVNALLLGDSALYLCASSLTGISYNSPLHFGNGTRLTVT.

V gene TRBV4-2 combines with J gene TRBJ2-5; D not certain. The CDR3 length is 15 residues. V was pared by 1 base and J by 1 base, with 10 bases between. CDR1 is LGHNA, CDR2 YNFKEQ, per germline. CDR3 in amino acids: CASSQAHLPQETQYF. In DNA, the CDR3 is TGTGCCAGCAGCCAAGCACACCTTCCCCAAGAGACCCAGTACTTC.

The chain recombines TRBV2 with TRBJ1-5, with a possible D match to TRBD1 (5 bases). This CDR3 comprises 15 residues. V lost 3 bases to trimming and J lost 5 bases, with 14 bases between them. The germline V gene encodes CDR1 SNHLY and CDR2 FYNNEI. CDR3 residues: CASSDVGARDQPQHF. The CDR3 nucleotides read TGTGCCAGCAGTGATGTGGGAGCCAGGGATCAGCCCCAGCATTTT.

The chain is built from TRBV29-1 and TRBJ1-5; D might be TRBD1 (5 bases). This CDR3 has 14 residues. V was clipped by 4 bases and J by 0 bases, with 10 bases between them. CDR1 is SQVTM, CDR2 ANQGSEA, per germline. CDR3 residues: CSVGTLGSNQPQHF. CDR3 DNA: TGCAGCGTTGGGACATTGGGTAGCAATCAGCCCCAGCATTTT.

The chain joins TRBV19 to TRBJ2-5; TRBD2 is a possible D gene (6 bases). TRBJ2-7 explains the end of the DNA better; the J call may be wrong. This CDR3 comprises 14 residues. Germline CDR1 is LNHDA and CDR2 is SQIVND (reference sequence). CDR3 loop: CASSTGAAPYEQYF. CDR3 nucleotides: TGTGCCAGTAGTACGGGAGCAGCCCCCTACGAGCAGTACTTC.

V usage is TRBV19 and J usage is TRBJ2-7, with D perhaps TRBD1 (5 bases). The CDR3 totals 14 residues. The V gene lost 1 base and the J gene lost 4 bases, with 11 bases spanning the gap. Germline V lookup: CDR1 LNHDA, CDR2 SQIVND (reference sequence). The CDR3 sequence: CASSIVGQSYEQYF. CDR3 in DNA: TGTGCCAGTAGTATAGTGGGGCAGAGTTACGAGCAGTACTTC.

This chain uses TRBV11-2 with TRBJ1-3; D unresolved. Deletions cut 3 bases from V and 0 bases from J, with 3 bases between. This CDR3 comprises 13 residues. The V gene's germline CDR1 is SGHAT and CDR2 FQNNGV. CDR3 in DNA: TGTGCCAGCAGCTTTGGCTCTGGAAACACCATATATTTT. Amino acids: CASSFGSGNTIYF.

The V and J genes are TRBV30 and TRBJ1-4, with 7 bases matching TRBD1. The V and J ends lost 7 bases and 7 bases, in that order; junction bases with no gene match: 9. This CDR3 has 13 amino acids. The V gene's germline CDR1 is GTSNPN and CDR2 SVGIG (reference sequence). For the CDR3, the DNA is TGTGCCTTGTTGGGACAGTGGGGTGAAAAACTGTTTTTT. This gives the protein CALLGQWGEKLFF. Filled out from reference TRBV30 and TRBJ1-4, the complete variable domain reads SQTIHQWPATLVQPVGSPLSLECTVEGTSNPNLYWYRQAAGRGLQLLFYSVGIGQISSEVPQNLSASRPQDRQFILSSKKLLLSDSGFYLCALLGQWGEKLFFGSGTQLSVL.

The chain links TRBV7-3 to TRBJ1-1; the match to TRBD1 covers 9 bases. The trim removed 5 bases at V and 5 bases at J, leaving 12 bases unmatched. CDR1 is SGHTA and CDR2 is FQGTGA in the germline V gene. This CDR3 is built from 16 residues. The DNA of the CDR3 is TGTGCCAGCAGCCCCGGGACAGGGAAAAGTGGGACTGAAGCTTTCTTT. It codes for CASSPGTGKSGTEAFF. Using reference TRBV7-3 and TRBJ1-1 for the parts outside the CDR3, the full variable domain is GAGVSQTPSNKVTEKGKYVELRCDPISGHTALYWYRQSLGQGPEFLIYFQGTGAADDSGLPNDRFFAVRPEGSVSTLKIQRTERGDSAVYLCASSPGTGKSGTEAFFGQGTRLTVV.

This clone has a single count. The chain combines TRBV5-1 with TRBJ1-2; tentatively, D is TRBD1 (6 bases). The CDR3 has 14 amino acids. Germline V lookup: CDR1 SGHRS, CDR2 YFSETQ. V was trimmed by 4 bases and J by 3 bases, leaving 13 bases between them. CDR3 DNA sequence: TGCGCCAGCAGCCGGGACGCAGGGGACTATGGCTACACCTTC. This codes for CASSRDAGDYGYTF.

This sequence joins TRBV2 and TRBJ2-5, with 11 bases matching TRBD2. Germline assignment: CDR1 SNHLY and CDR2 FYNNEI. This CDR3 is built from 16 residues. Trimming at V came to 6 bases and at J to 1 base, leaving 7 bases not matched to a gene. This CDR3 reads CASSGLAGGLQETQYF. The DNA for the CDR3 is TGTGCCAGCAGCGGACTAGCGGGCGGGCTCCAAGAGACCCAGTACTTC.

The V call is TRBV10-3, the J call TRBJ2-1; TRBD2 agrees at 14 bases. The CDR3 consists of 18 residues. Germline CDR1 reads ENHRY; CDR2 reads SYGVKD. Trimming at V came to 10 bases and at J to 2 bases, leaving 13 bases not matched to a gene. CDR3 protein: CASAPGLAGEGPYNEQFF. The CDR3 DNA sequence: TGTGCCAGTGCGCCGGGACTAGCGGGAGAAGGCCCCTACAATGAGCAGTTCTTC.

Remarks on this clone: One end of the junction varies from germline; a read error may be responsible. The CDR3 loop is CSTLGPAGGWDF. For the CDR3, the DNA is TGCAGCACCCTGGGGCCAGCGGGAGGGTGGGACTTC. This sequence joins TRBV29-1 and TRBJ2-5; 10 bases match TRBD2. The germline CDR1 and CDR2 sequences are SQVTM and ANQGSEA. The length of the CDR3 is 12 residues.

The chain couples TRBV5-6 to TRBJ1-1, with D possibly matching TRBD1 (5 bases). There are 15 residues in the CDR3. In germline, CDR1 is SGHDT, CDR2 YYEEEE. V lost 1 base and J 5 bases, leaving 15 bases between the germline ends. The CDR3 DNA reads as TGTGCCAGCAGCTTGTCGGGAGGGAGGGGAACTGAAGCTTTCTTT. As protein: CASSLSGGRGTEAFF. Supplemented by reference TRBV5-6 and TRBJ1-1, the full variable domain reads DAGVTQSPTHLIKTRGQQVTLRCSPKSGHDTVSWYQQALGQGPQFIFQYYEEEERQRGNFPDRFSGHQFPNYSSELNVNALLLGDSALYLCASSLSGGRGTEAFFGQGTRLTVV.

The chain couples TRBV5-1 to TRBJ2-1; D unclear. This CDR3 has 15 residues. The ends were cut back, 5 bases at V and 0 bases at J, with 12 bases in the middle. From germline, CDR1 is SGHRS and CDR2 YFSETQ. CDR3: CASRSDWSSYNEQFF. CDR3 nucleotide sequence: TGCGCCAGCAGATCCGACTGGAGCTCCTACAATGAGCAGTTCTTC. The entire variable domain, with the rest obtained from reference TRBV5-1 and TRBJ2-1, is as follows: KAGVTQTPRYLIKTRGQQVTLSCSPISGHRSVSWYQQTPGQGLQFLFEYFSETQRNKGNFPGRFSGRQFSNSRSEMNVSTLELGDSALYLCASRSDWSSYNEQFFGPGTRLTVL.

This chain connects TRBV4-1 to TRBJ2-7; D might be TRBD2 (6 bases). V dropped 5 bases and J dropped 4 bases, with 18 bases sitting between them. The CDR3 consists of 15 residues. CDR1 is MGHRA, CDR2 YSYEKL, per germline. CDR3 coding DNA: TGCGCCAGCAGCTCCCCGACGGAGGGGCTTTACGAGCAGTACTTC. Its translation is CASSSPTEGLYEQYF.

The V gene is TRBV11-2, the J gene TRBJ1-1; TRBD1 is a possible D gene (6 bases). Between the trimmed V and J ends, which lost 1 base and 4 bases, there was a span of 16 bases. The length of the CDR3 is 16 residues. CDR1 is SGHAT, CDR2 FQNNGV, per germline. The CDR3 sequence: CASSLAAGGRVTEAFF. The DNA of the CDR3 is TGTGCCAGCAGCTTAGCCGCTGGGGGCAGGGTCACTGAAGCTTTCTTT.

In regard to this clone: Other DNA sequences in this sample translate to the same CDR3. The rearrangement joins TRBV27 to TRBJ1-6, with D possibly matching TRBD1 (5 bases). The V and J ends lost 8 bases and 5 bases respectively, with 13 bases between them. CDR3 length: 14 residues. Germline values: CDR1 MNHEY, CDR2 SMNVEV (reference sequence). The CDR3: CASGAGLDNSPLHF. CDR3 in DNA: TGTGCCAGCGGGGCGGGGCTAGATAATTCACCCCTCCACTTT.

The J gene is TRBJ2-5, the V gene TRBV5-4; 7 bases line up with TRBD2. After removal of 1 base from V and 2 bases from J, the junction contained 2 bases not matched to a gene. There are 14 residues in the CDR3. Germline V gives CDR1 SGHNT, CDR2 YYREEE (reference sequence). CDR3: CASSLRRGQETQYF. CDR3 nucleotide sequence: TGTGCCAGCAGCTTGAGGCGGGGGCAAGAGACCCAGTACTTC.

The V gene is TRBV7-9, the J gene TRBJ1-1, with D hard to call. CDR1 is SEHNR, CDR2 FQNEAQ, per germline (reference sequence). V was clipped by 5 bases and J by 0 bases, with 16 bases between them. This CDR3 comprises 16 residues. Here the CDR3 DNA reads TGTGCCAGCAGCCCCGACGGGGAGGGCATGAACACTGAAGCTTTCTTT. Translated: CASSPDGEGMNTEAFF. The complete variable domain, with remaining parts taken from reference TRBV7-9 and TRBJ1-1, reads DTGVSQNPRHKITKRGQNVTFRCDPISEHNRLYWYRQTLGQGPEFLTYFQNEAQLEKSRLLSDRFSAERPKGSFSTLEIQRTEQGDSAMYLCASSPDGEGMNTEAFFGQGTRLTVV.

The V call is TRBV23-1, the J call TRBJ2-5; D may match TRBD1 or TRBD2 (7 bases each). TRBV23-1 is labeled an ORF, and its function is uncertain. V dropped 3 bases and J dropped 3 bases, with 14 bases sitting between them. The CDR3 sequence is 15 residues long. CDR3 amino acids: CASSQPQGGKETQYF. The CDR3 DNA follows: TGCGCCAGCAGTCAGCCTCAGGGGGGGAAAGAGACCCAGTACTTC.

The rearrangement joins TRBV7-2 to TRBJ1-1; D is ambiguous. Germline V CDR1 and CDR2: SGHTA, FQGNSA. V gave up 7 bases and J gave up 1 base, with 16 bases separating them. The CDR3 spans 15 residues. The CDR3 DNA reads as TGTGCCAGCACCGTCCGGGGAGCGGGGAACACTGAAGCTTTCTTT. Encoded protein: CASTVRGAGNTEAFF. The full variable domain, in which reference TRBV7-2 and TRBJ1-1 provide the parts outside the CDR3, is GAGVSQSPSNKVTEKGKDVELRCDPISGHTALYWYRQSLGQGLEFLIYFQGNSAPDKSGLPSDRFSAERTGGSVSTLTIQRTQQEDSAVYLCASTVRGAGNTEAFFGQGTRLTVV.